This entry lists 31 T cell receptor beta chains sequenced from one sample in a study of cytomegalovirus exposure and HLA in healthy donors. TCRdb's copy holds only in-frame clones and misses some; the assay was immunoSEQ multiplex PCR. The data hold 130,000 or so clones, with nearly 90% observed a single time. Sequencing was performed on PBMCs. The receptors were gathered from a woman aged 18-29 years in good health and CMV-seronegative.

This clone was observed a handful of times. CDR3 sequence reads: CASSLSRATALHF. DNA for the CDR3: TGTGCCAGCAGTTTATCGAGGGCAACGGCCCTCCACTTT. J is TRBJ1-6 and V is TRBV27; D ambiguous. This CDR3 contains 13 residues. The V gene's germline CDR1 is MNHEY and CDR2 SMNVEV (reference sequence). Trimming pared 0 bases from V and 14 bases from J, leaving 11 bases between.

The chain recombines TRBV11-2 with TRBJ1-5; 8 nucleotides agree with TRBD1. Germline lookup yields CDR1 SGHAT and CDR2 FQNNGV. The CDR3 has 15 amino acids. The trim removed 0 bases at V and 8 bases at J, leaving 6 bases unmatched. CDR3 amino acids: CASSLDNDRGKPQHF. The CDR3 DNA reads as TGTGCCAGCAGCTTAGACAATGACAGGGGCAAGCCCCAGCATTTT.

This clone showed up just once. V usage is TRBV5-1 and J usage is TRBJ1-4; TRBD1 matches 9 bases. CDR1 is SGHRS, CDR2 YFSETQ, per germline. CDR3 length: 16 amino acids. Trimming at V came to 4 bases and at J to 5 bases, leaving 9 bases not matched to a gene. For the CDR3, the DNA is TGCGCCAGCAGCCAAATTGGGGACAGGGAGAATGAAAAACTGTTTTTT. Translation gives CASSQIGDRENEKLFF.

This clone occurred a few times. The chain combines TRBV5-1 with TRBJ2-7, with 7 bases aligning to TRBD2. The CDR3 is made up of 15 amino acids. V lost 1 base to trimming and J lost 0 bases; unmatched junction nucleotides: 4. In germline, CDR1 is SGHRS, CDR2 YFSETQ. CDR3 sequence: CASSLTGGTSYEQYF. CDR3 nucleotide sequence: TGCGCCAGCAGCTTGACGGGGGGAACCTCCTACGAGCAGTACTTC.

The V and J genes are TRBV18 and TRBJ1-2; possibly TRBD1 for D (6 bases). Trimming shortened V by 1 base and J by 8 bases, and 11 bases separated the two germline ends. In germline, CDR1 is KGHSH, CDR2 LQKENI. The CDR3 length is 13 residues. CDR3 protein: CASSPRGTIGYTF. In nucleotides, the CDR3 is TGTGCCAGCTCACCACGGGGGACAATCGGCTACACCTTC. The variable domain in full, completed from reference TRBV18 and TRBJ1-2, reads NAGVMQNPRHLVRRRGQEARLRCSPMKGHSHVYWYRQLPEEGLKFMVYLQKENIIDESGMPKERFSAEFPKEGPSILRIQQVVRGDSAAYFCASSPRGTIGYTFGSGTRLTVV.

The chain is built from TRBV9 and TRBJ2-3; perhaps TRBD2 as D (7 bases). CDR1 is SGDLS, CDR2 YYNGEE, per germline. The CDR3 consists of 18 residues. The germline V and J ends were trimmed by 3 bases and 6 bases, with 26 bases remaining between them. The CDR3 sequence: CASSEGGPTDLSRDTQYF. In DNA form, the CDR3 reads TGTGCCAGCAGCGAGGGGGGGCCGACCGATCTATCTAGGGATACGCAGTATTTT.

This clone was picked up one time. This chain connects TRBV11-2 to TRBJ2-7; perhaps TRBD2 as D (5 bases). CDR1 is SGHAT and CDR2 is FQNNGV in the germline V gene. The CDR3 contains 16 residues. With 1 base removed from V and 8 bases from J, the gap between germline ends came to 21 bases. The chain's CDR3 is CASSLGVTAGRVQQYF. The DNA of the CDR3 is TGTGCCAGCAGCTTAGGGGTGACGGCGGGCCGGGTTCAGCAGTACTTC.

The genes are TRBV5-1 and TRBJ2-5, with TRBD2 identical over 14 bases. With V trimmed by 4 bases and J by 5 bases, 10 bases remained unmatched. The germline V gene has CDR1 SGHRS and CDR2 YFSETQ. CDR3 length: 17 residues. The CDR3 loop is CASSETPGLAGVETQYF. As DNA, the CDR3 is TGCGCCAGCAGCGAAACACCGGGACTAGCGGGGGTTGAGACCCAGTACTTC.

This clone was detected only once. DNA for the CDR3: TGTGCCAGCAGCCTCCTCGGGGTAGAAGAAAAACTGTTTTTT. This translates into CASSLLGVEEKLFF. J is TRBJ1-4 and V is TRBV5-6; D unclear. Trimming left V 4 bases short and J 8 bases short, with 15 bases between. There are 14 residues in the CDR3. Germline V gene sequence: CDR1 SGHDT, CDR2 YYEEEE.

The chain combines TRBV9 with TRBJ2-3; D is perhaps TRBD2 (7 bases). The ends were cut back, 2 bases at V and 7 bases at J, with 14 bases in the middle. CDR3 length: 14 amino acids. CDR1 and CDR2 from the germline V gene are SGDLS and YYNGEE. The chain's CDR3 is CASSVGGGANTQYF. In DNA form, the CDR3 reads TGTGCCAGCAGCGTTGGAGGGGGGGCGAATACGCAGTATTTT. The variable domain in full, completed from reference TRBV9 and TRBJ2-3, reads DSGVTQTPKHLITATGQRVTLRCSPRSGDLSVYWYQQSLDQGLQFLIQYYNGEERAKGNILERFSAQQFPDLHSELNLSSLELGDSALYFCASSVGGGANTQYFGPGTRLTVL.

The rearrangement links TRBV6-1 to TRBJ1-1, with 7 bases lining up with TRBD1. This CDR3 has 15 residues. Germline CDR1 MNHNS, CDR2 SASEGT. Trimming took 6 bases from V and 6 from J; bases not matched to a gene: 13. The CDR3 region has the DNA TGTGCCAGCAGAAGAATCTCGAACAGGGGCCCTGAAGCTTTCTTT. Translating it yields CASRRISNRGPEAFF.

V and J are TRBV7-2 and TRBJ2-1; 7 bases are shared with TRBD1. The CDR3 sequence is 13 residues long. Germline V gives CDR1 SGHTA, CDR2 FQGNSA. The V gene end was trimmed by 4 bases and the J gene end by 8 bases; junction bases not matched to a gene: 5. The DNA for the CDR3 is TGTGCCAGCAGCTCGAACAGGGGCTATGAGCAGTTCTTC. The encoded protein is CASSSNRGYEQFF.

The gene calls are TRBV9 and TRBJ2-1, with D possibly being TRBD2 (6 bases). The CDR3 extends over 15 amino acids. Germline CDR1 SGDLS, CDR2 YYNGEE. Between the trimmed V and J ends, which lost 0 bases and 8 bases, there was a span of 15 bases. CDR3 in DNA: TGTGCCAGCAGCGTAGGTCCGGAGGGTCCGGATGAGCAGTTCTTC. Encoded protein: CASSVGPEGPDEQFF.

The chain recombines TRBV5-1 with TRBJ1-3; D not certain. The CDR3 contains 14 residues. V was shortened by 2 bases and J by 0 bases, with 6 bases between the two germline ends. Germline CDR1 is SGHRS and CDR2 is YFSETQ. CDR3 nucleotide sequence: TGCGCCAGCAGCTTCGGGGACTCTGGAAACACCATATATTTT. It encodes CASSFGDSGNTIYF.

This clone was seen just once. The rearrangement links TRBV10-3 to TRBJ2-4, with D possibly TRBD1 on 5 matching bases. The ends were cut back, 4 bases at V and 10 bases at J, with 11 bases in the middle. The CDR3 spans 12 residues. CDR1 is ENHRY, CDR2 SYGVKD, per germline. The CDR3 loop reads CAISGGYGIQYF. The CDR3 coding sequence is TGTGCCATCAGTGGGGGCTACGGGATTCAGTACTTC.

This CDR3 is CASSPWDTSNYGYTF. Here the CDR3 DNA reads TGTGCCAGCAGCCCGTGGGACACGTCTAACTATGGCTACACCTTC. This chain connects TRBV9 to TRBJ1-2; possible D gene TRBD1, 6 bases. The CDR3 runs to 15 residues. Trimming left V 4 bases short and J 0 bases short, with 13 bases between. Germline CDR1 is SGDLS and CDR2 is YYNGEE.

V gene TRBV25-1 combines with J gene TRBJ2-1; 10 nucleotides match TRBD1. Germline V gene sequence: CDR1 MGHDK, CDR2 SYGVNS. The CDR3 is 15 amino acids. V gave up 8 bases and J gave up 7 bases; unmatched junction bases: 11. The CDR3 loop reads CASRGQTGGSNEQFF. Written as DNA, the CDR3 is TGTGCCAGCCGTGGTCAGACAGGGGGCTCGAATGAGCAGTTCTTC.

This sequence joins TRBV29-1 and TRBJ1-1; possible D gene TRBD1, 5 bases. The V end was cut by 6 bases, the J end by 4 bases, with 18 bases between. The V gene's germline CDR1 is SQVTM and CDR2 ANQGSEA. This CDR3 is built from 14 residues. The CDR3 region has the DNA TGCAGCGTCGGAAAGCAGGGAAGGGTCACTGAAGCTTTCTTT. Its translation is CSVGKQGRVTEAFF.

The chain links TRBV29-1 to TRBJ2-3; D might be TRBD1 (6 bases). The ends were cut back, 6 bases at V and 7 bases at J, with 20 bases in the middle. CDR1 is SQVTM and CDR2 is ANQGSEA in the germline V gene. The CDR3 contains 14 residues. Written as DNA, the CDR3 is TGCAGCGTGGGGGACGGGACACAGGAAAATACGCAGTATTTT. This codes for CSVGDGTQENTQYF.

The V call is TRBV7-8, the J call TRBJ1-2, with a tentative D call TRBD1 (5 bases). V was pared by 8 bases and J by 4 bases, with 23 bases between. The CDR3 consists of 16 residues. In germline, CDR1 is SGHVS, CDR2 FQNEAQ. The CDR3 sequence: CASGMIVGGTAYGYTF. The DNA for the CDR3 is TGTGCCAGCGGAATGATTGTTGGGGGGACGGCCTATGGCTACACCTTC. The full variable domain, in which reference TRBV7-8 and TRBJ1-2 provide the parts outside the CDR3, is GAGVSQSPRYKVAKRGQDVALRCDPISGHVSLFWYQQALGQGPEFLTYFQNEAQLDKSGLPSDRFFAERPEGSVSTLKIQRTQQEDSAVYLCASGMIVGGTAYGYTFGSGTRLTVV.

V is TRBV2 and J is TRBJ2-7; D is perhaps TRBD1 (5 bases). Looked up from germline, CDR1 is SNHLY and CDR2 is FYNNEI. This CDR3 is built from 12 residues. The ends were cut back, 7 bases at V and 1 base at J, with 8 bases in the middle. The CDR3 coding sequence is TGTGCCAGCACAGGGCAGTCCTACGAGCAGTACTTC. It specifies CASTGQSYEQYF.

The CDR3 sequence: CASSFEGQETQYF. For the CDR3, the DNA is TGCGCCAGCTCATTCGAGGGCCAAGAGACCCAGTACTTC. This sequence joins TRBV10-2 and TRBJ2-5; weak D call: TRBD2 (5 bases). Per germline, CDR1 WSHSY and CDR2 SAAADI. This CDR3 contains 13 residues. V gave up 8 bases and J gave up 1 base, with 11 bases separating them.

The V gene is TRBV5-1, the J gene TRBJ1-1, with TRBD1 as a possible D gene (6 bases). Germline values: CDR1 SGHRS, CDR2 YFSETQ. The germline V and J ends were trimmed by 0 bases and 0 bases, with 9 bases remaining between them. This CDR3 spans 15 amino acids. The DNA of the CDR3 is TGCGCCAGCAGCTTGGCTTCAGGGGTGAACACTGAAGCTTTCTTT. This sequence encodes CASSLASGVNTEAFF.

This sequence joins TRBV18 and TRBJ1-4, with 8 bases fitting TRBD1. The CDR3 spans 16 residues. The V gene's germline CDR1 is KGHSH and CDR2 LQKENI. V was clipped by 2 bases and J by 7 bases; unmatched bases: 9. The DNA for the CDR3 is TGTGCCAGCTCACCAAGGACAGGGCACTTGGGTGAAAAACTGTTTTTT. It codes for CASSPRTGHLGEKLFF.

The gene calls are TRBV29-1 and TRBJ2-3, with 13 bases fitting TRBD2. This CDR3 is built from 14 residues. V lost 7 bases and J lost 6; bases outside the gene matches: 7. Germline V CDR1 and CDR2: SQVTM, ANQGSEA. CDR3 sequence reads: CSGFTTSGGDTQYF. CDR3 in DNA: TGCAGCGGATTTACGACTAGCGGGGGGGATACGCAGTATTTT.

The chain has TRBV6-6 and TRBJ2-7; D is perhaps TRBD2 (5 bases). Germline values: CDR1 MNHNY, CDR2 SVGAGI (reference sequence). The CDR3 runs 12 residues. V was clipped by 7 bases and J by 3 bases, with 10 bases between them. CDR3 sequence (DNA): TGTGCCAGCATGATCGCGGGCTACGAGCAGTACTTC. This gives the protein CASMIAGYEQYF.

The chain has TRBV7-3 and TRBJ1-1; a weak D match, TRBD1 (5 bases). Trimming pared 4 bases from V and 1 base from J, leaving 7 bases between. This CDR3 is 13 amino acids long. Germline loops: CDR1 SGHTA, CDR2 FQGTGA. As DNA, the CDR3 is TGTGCCAGCAGCTCCGGGGGGAACACTGAAGCTTTCTTT. This codes for CASSSGGNTEAFF.

V and J are TRBV5-1 and TRBJ2-2; possible D gene TRBD1, 6 bases. CDR1 is SGHRS and CDR2 is YFSETQ in the germline V gene. The CDR3 length is 16 residues. Trimming took off 4 bases at V and 2 bases at J, with 15 bases between the two ends. The CDR3 nucleotides are TGCGCCAGCAGCCCGCGCCGGGACACCAACACCGGGGAGCTGTTTTTT. As protein: CASSPRRDTNTGELFF. Supplemented by reference TRBV5-1 and TRBJ2-2, the full variable domain reads KAGVTQTPRYLIKTRGQQVTLSCSPISGHRSVSWYQQTPGQGLQFLFEYFSETQRNKGNFPGRFSGRQFSNSRSEMNVSTLELGDSALYLCASSPRRDTNTGELFFGEGSRLTVL.

The rearrangement uses TRBV4-1 and TRBJ2-5; D is uncertain. The germline CDR1 and CDR2 sequences are MGHRA and YSYEKL. The CDR3 runs 13 residues. V lost 1 base, J lost 5 bases, and 8 bases lay in between. CDR3 coding DNA: TGCGCCAGCAGCCAAGGGATCAGGGAGACCCAGTACTTC. This codes for CASSQGIRETQYF.

The chain links TRBV6-5 to TRBJ1-1; the D is unclear. This CDR3 has 13 amino acids. V was pared by 7 bases and J by 1 base, with 10 bases between. The germline V gene has CDR1 MNHEY and CDR2 SVGAGI. The CDR3 here is CASTMGRNTEAFF. CDR3 DNA: TGTGCCAGCACTATGGGCAGGAACACTGAAGCTTTCTTT.

This sequence joins TRBV6-5 and TRBJ2-7, with D uncertain. Germline V gene sequence: CDR1 MNHEY, CDR2 SVGAGI. V lost 6 bases to trimming and J lost 0 bases, with 3 bases between them. The CDR3 totals 11 residues. Here the CDR3 DNA reads TGTGCCAGCAGGAGCTCCTACGAGCAGTACTTC. Translation gives CASRSSYEQYF.